A single T cell receptor (beta chain) is shown here with its context. The data derive from a study of identical twins. TCRdb ran MiXCR on the 5' RACE reads and lists one entry per CDR3 protein. The repertoire holds hundreds of thousands of distinct CDR3 sequences, 8.5% to 9.5% seen once, with roughly 0.97% in the top ten. With 5 bases removed from V and 8 bases from J, the gap between germline ends came to 13 bases. This CDR3 has 13 residues. Per germline, CDR1 MNHEY and CDR2 SVGAGI. The same sample was also used in a study of yellow fever vaccine responses in identical twins.

The genes are TRBV6-5 and TRBJ2-4; no clear D gene. The clonotype was recovered from a woman aged 18-30 years in good health. Sequencing was performed on PBMCs. DNA of the CDR3: TGTGCCAGCAGTAACACCGGTTTCCACATTCAGTACTTC. This gives the protein CASSNTGFHIQYF.